A single sample gave rise to the 5 T cell receptor beta chains below, sequenced in a study of T cell repertoires in ileal Crohn's disease. The repertoire was sequenced with immunoSEQ multiplex PCR; TCRdb's copy has only in-frame clones and lacks some. The table shows 11,000 to 15,000 clones, with nearly 85% occurring only once. The sequencing input was ileal tissue. All receptors come from an adult with Crohn's disease.

The chain couples TRBV6-5 to TRBJ1-1; D is uncertain. Germline V gene sequence: CDR1 MNHEY, CDR2 SVGAGI. V lost 8 bases, J lost 5 bases, and 18 bases lay in between. The CDR3 has 14 residues. The CDR3 loop is CASGPFRSGTEAFF. CDR3 DNA sequence: TGTGCCAGCGGACCATTCAGGTCGGGAACTGAAGCTTTCTTT.

The chain recombines TRBV5-1 with TRBJ1-4, with 7 positions matching TRBD1. V lost 4 bases, J lost 4 bases, and 4 bases stayed unmatched. The CDR3 has 14 residues. Germline CDR1 is SGHRS and CDR2 is YFSETQ. CDR3 residues: CASSQGQNNEKLFF. The CDR3 DNA reads TGCGCCAGCAGCCAGGGACAGAATAATGAAAAACTGTTTTTT. The full variable domain, completed using reference TRBV5-1 and TRBJ1-4, is KAGVTQTPRYLIKTRGQQVTLSCSPISGHRSVSWYQQTPGQGLQFLFEYFSETQRNKGNFPGRFSGRQFSNSRSEMNVSTLELGDSALYLCASSQGQNNEKLFFGSGTQLSVL.

This clone is a singleton in its sample. The chain is built from TRBV6-1 and TRBJ1-2; possible D gene TRBD1, 5 bases. V lost 6 bases to trimming and J lost 4 bases, with 18 bases between them. This CDR3 has 15 amino acids. Germline CDR1 is MNHNS and CDR2 is SASEGT. CDR3 region: CASSGGRGALYGYTF. CDR3 in DNA: TGTGCCAGCAGCGGAGGGAGAGGGGCCCTCTATGGCTACACCTTC.

This chain uses TRBV5-6 with TRBJ2-2; tentatively, D is TRBD2 (6 bases). The CDR3 contains 15 residues. V lost 4 bases and J 0 bases, leaving 10 bases between the germline ends. Per the germline V gene, CDR1 is SGHDT and CDR2 is YYEEEE. CDR3 bases: TGTGCCAGCAGCCGGGACTTCGCGAACACCGGGGAGCTGTTTTTT. This encodes CASSRDFANTGELFF. The full variable domain, its missing parts supplied by reference TRBV5-6 and TRBJ2-2, is DAGVTQSPTHLIKTRGQQVTLRCSPKSGHDTVSWYQQALGQGPQFIFQYYEEEERQRGNFPDRFSGHQFPNYSSELNVNALLLGDSALYLCASSRDFANTGELFFGEGSRLTVL.

Here the CDR3 reads CSVVRGLTDTQYF. The CDR3 coding sequence is TGCAGCGTGGTTAGGGGTCTCACAGATACGCAGTATTTT. The J gene is TRBJ2-3, the V gene TRBV29-1, with D tentatively TRBD1 (5 bases). CDR3 length: 13 amino acids. Trimming removed 6 bases from V and 2 bases from J, with 12 bases in between. Germline values: CDR1 SQVTM, CDR2 ANQGSEA.